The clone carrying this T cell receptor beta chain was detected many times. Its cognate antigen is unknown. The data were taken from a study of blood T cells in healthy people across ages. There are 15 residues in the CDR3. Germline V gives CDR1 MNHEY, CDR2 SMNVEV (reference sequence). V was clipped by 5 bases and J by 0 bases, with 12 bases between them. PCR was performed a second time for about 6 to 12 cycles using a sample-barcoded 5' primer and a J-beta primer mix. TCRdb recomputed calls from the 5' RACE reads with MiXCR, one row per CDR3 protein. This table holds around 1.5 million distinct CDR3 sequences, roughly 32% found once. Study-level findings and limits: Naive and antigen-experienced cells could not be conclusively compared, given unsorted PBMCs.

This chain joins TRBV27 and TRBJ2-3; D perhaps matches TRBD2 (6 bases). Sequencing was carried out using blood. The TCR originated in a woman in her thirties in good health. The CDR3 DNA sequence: TGTGCCAGCAGTCCCGGGACTTCGAGCACAGATACGCAGTATTTT. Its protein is CASSPGTSSTDTQYF.